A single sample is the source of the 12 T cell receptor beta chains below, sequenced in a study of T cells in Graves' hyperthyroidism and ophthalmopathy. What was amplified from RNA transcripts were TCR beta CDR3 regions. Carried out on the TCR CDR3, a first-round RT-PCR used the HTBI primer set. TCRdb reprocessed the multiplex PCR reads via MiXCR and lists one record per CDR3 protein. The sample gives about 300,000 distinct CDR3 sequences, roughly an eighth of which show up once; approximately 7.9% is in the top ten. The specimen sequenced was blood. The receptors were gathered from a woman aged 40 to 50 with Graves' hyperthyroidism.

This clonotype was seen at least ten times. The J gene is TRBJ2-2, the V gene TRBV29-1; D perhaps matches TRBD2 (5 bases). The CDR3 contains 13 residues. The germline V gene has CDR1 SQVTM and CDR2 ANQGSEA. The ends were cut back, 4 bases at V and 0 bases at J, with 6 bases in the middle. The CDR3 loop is CSVVATNTGELFF. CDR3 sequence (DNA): TGCAGCGTTGTAGCGACGAACACCGGGGAGCTGTTTTTT.

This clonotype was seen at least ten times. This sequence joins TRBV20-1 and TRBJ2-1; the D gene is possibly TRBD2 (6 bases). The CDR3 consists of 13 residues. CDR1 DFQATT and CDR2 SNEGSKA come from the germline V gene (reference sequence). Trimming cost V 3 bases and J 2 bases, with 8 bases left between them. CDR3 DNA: TGCAGTGCTAGCGGGAGCCCCTACAATGAGCAGTTCTTC. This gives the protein CSASGSPYNEQFF.

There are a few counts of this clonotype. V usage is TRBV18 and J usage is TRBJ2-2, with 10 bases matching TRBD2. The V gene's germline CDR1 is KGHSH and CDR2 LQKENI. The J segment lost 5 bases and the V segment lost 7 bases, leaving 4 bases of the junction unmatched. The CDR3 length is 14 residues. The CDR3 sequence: CASCPGLATGELFF. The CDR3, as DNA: TGTGCCAGCTGTCCGGGACTAGCGACCGGGGAGCTGTTTTTT. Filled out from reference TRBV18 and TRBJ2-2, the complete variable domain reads NAGVMQNPRHLVRRRGQEARLRCSPMKGHSHVYWYRQLPEEGLKFMVYLQKENIIDESGMPKERFSAEFPKEGPSILRIQQVVRGDSAAYFCASCPGLATGELFFGEGSRLTVL.

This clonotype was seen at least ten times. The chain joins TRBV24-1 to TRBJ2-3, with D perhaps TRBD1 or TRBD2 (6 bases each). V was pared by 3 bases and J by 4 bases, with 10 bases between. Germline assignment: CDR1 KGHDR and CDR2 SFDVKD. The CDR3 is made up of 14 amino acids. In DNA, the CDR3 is TGTGCCACCAGTGATCAGGGGACTCCAGATACGCAGTATTTT. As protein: CATSDQGTPDTQYF.

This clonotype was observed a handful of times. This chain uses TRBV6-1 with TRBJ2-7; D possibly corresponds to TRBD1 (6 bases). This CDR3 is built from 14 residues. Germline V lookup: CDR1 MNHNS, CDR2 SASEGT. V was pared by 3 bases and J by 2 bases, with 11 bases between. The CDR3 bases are TGTGCCAGCAGTGACTCTCAGGGGACCTACGAGCAGTACTTC. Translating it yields CASSDSQGTYEQYF.

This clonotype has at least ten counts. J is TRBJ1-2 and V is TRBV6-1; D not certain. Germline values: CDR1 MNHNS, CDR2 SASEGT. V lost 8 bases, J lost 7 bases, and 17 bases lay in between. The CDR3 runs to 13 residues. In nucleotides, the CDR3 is TGTGCCAGCCGCAAGACGGCGAGCTTTGGCTACACCTTC. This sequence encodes CASRKTASFGYTF.

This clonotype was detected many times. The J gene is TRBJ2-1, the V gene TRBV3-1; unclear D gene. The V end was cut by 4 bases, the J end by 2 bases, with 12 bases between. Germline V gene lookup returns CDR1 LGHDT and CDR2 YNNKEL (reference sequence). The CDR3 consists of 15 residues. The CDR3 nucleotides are TGTGCCAGCAGCCCGCCCCTAGGAGCCTACAATGAGCAGTTCTTC. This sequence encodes CASSPPLGAYNEQFF.

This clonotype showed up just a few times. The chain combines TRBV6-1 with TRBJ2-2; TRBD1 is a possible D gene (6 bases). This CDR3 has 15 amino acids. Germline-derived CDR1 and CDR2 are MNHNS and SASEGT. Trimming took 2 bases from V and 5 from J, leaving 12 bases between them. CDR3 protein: CASSELGQSTGELFF. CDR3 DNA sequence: TGTGCCAGCAGTGAACTAGGACAGTCAACCGGGGAGCTGTTTTTT.

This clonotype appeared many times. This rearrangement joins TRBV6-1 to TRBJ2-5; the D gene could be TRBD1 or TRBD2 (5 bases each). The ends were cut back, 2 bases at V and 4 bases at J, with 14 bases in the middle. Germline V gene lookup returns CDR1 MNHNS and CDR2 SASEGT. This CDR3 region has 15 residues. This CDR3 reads CASSETGRPRETQYF. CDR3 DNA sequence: TGTGCCAGCAGTGAAACGGGGCGTCCACGAGAGACCCAGTACTTC.

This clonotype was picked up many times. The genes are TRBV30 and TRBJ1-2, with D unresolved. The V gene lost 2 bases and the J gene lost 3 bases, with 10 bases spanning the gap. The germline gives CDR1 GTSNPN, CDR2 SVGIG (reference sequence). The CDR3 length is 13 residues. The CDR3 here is CAWSIGDDYGYTF. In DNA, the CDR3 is TGTGCCTGGAGTATCGGGGATGACTATGGCTACACCTTC.

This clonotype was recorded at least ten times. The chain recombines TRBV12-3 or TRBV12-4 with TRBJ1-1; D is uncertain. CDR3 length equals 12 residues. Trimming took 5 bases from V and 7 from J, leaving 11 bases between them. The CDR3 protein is CASSLAGYEAFF. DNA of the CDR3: TGTGCCAGCAGTCTGGCGGGGTATGAAGCTTTCTTT.

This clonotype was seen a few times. The CDR3 reads CASSLPGGAYGYTF. Here the CDR3 DNA reads TGTGCCAGCAGCTTACCGGGAGGGGCCTATGGCTACACCTTC. This chain uses TRBV7-9 with TRBJ1-2; tentatively, D is TRBD1 (5 bases). The CDR3 is 14 amino acids. Germline loops: CDR1 SEHNR, CDR2 FQNEAQ (reference sequence). The V end lost 2 bases, the J end lost 4 bases, and 11 bases lay between the germline ends.